This T cell receptor beta chain was sequenced for a study of cytomegalovirus exposure and HLA in healthy donors (TCRdb year 2017). Background on the whole study: In an earlier analysis of 587 of the donors, 250 to 350 Gb of sequence data and 95 million to 130 million unique TCR beta sequences from 180 million or so T cells were reported. Every discovery cohort repertoire had been produced on one sequencing platform. Among about 370 genotyped donors of the cohort, an average of about 220,000 unique TCR beta nucleotide sequences was sequenced per donor, of which roughly 17% were non-productive. Donor age, sex, ethnicity and CMV serostatus were collected together with the repertoire data. In addition to the first cohort of approximately 650 subjects, a separate validation cohort of 120 different subjects was used. Rather than using new phenotypic data, the later analysis identified candidate immune exposures from TCR beta sequences and from how often those sequences occurred across donors. High-throughput TCR immunosequencing, statistical association of individual TCRs with disease status, and machine learning were combined to predict cytomegalovirus infection status. The aim of the study was to test whether cataloging public T cell receptors could identify signatures of past pathogen exposure. Of the roughly 400 genotyped donors, 65% to 90% fell in the genetic ancestry cluster associated with self-reported Caucasian donors. Roughly 310 gigabases of sequencing data and roughly 90 million unique TCR sequences were included in an early release covering under 650 HLA-typed donors. About 5 DR-DQ haplotypes were handled as single units for association and clustering, since linkage in the cohort was strong. The study used immunosequencing to profile the T cell repertoires of 600 to 850 subjects and linked those repertoires to cytomegalovirus serostatus. In a later genetic analysis, genome-wide SNP genotypes for about 65% of the 666 donors were used, and that subset was treated as a discovery cohort. HLA typing included class I and class II loci at four-digit resolution. Typing coverage differed by locus: A, B, C, DRB1 and DQB1 were typed in about 620-640 donors, DQA1 in 500 to 550, DPA1 in 606, and DPB1 in just under 490. In a later analysis, previously published TCR beta repertoires from 600 to 850 donors were re-analyzed and high-resolution HLA genotyping was added so that TCR occurrence patterns could be studied. An earlier analysis of approximately 500 of the donors applied high-throughput TCR beta sequencing to assess whether each TCR beta V gene segment acted as functional or pseudogenic.

The germline V gene (reference sequence) yields LNHDA for CDR1 and SQIVND for CDR2. Inclusive of the bounding cysteine and phenylalanine, the CDR3 is 15 residues long. The read is trimmed to its CDR3 DNA, 45 bases read in frame from base 1. V is cut by 1 base and J by 0 bases, and the space between the germline ends is 6 bases. In total, roughly 710 healthy bone marrow donors made up the cohort. At the time of sampling, every cohort member was nominally healthy, though immune exposures that went unrecorded were likely present. The donor was CMV seronegative and was included in the group of under 450 seronegative cohort members. A peripheral blood sample was collected from each donor, and TCR beta sequencing was performed on peripheral blood mononuclear cells. Genomic DNA extraction from the blood cell samples was performed with the Qiagen DNeasy Blood Extraction Kit. Here is what the overall study found, with its caveats: Correlated functional status among segregating V segments might be attributable to linkage disequilibrium, but an unknown experimental factor could not be ruled out. Most CMV-associated TCR beta chains appeared to be HLA-restricted in a later analysis, and the HLA associations seemed to be driven largely by CMV exposure. A group of highly shared sequence variants was considered likely to be a technical artifact of the sequencing pipeline. Because HLA typing was unavailable for some donors at each locus, only the typed subset was used in association tests. Broadly in line with IMGT annotations, most TCR beta V segments showed up in productive rearrangements about 87% or about 30% of the time in an earlier analysis of 450 to 750 of the donors. The authors suggested that the approach could potentially be generalized to other disease states and immunological phenotypes. In the study, about 150 TCR beta chains were listed as associated with cytomegalovirus. Presence/absence analyses assumed roughly uniform sequencing depth across donors, an assumption that may not hold. Most TCR sequences were seen in very few donors, while some public TCRs were found in many individuals. Strong co-occurrence of HLA alleles, especially DR and DQ, made assigning TCR associations to individual alleles difficult. Compared with the 666-donor mean, donors in an Asian-associated ancestry cluster had fewer N-insertions in productive TCRs, according to a later genetic analysis. At a false discovery rate of 0.05, a later analysis linked around 17,000 TCR beta sequences to specific HLA alleles. The 87-base-pair reads could not distinguish some IMGT-functional V segments, including TRBV6-2 and TRBV6-3, so those segments were excluded. A few of the identified cytomegalovirus-associated TCR beta chains were confirmed in vitro to be specific for cytomegalovirus antigens. In a later analysis, HLA-associated TCR beta chains were found to be more clonally expanded and to have lower generation probabilities than equally common non-associated chains. In this cohort, only TCR beta chains were sequenced, and detectable features were limited by the absence of alpha or paired-chain data. In a later analysis, TCR association rates were found to vary across HLA loci, with the most associated TCRs seen for DRB1 alleles and the fewest for HLA-C alleles. The earlier analysis of 450 to 700 of the donors excluded over 15 rarely observed V segments, including chromosome 9 orphons, because counts were too low. A later genetic analysis associated a missense DCLRE1C variant with V-gene and J-gene trimming of TCR beta chains, and an independent cohort replicated the association. Several of the top co-occurrence clusters appeared to be linked to parvovirus B19, influenza, CMV and Epstein-Barr virus, according to a later analysis. The classifier was reported to diagnose cytomegalovirus status with high specificity and sensitivity in both the original cohort and the validation cohort. For the cohort, immune exposure information was limited to CMV serostatus. A further reported finding was that TCR beta sequences accurately predicted the HLA-A and HLA-B alleles for most subjects in the first cohort.

Receptor libraries were prepared by the immunoSEQ multiplex PCR assay. For the multiplex PCR, a mixture combining 60 forward primers for TCR Vbeta segments and 13 reverse primers for TCR Jbeta segments was used. The CDR3 region of rearranged TCR beta genes was amplified from genomic DNA with a multiplex PCR assay. Amplified TCR beta libraries were sequenced as 87-base-pair reads on the Illumina HiSeq System. From the authors' description of their analysis: A later analysis tallied roughly 78 million unique TCR beta chains across the 666 repertoires, and around 10 million of those chains were shared by two or more donors. Raw reads were error-corrected and collapsed into unique sequences by a nearest-neighbor algorithm in which closely related sequences were merged to remove PCR and sequencing errors. V, D and J gene segments were assigned by aligning CDR3 sequences to IMGT reference sequences. For a sequence to be retained, a match of at least six nucleotides was required to both a V gene segment and a J gene segment. A rearrangement was called productive if the CDR3 had no stop codons and remained in frame with V and J, and every other rearrangement was called non-productive. CDR3 was defined by IMGT convention, running from the second conserved V-encoded cysteine to the conserved J-encoded phenylalanine. In an earlier analysis of around 570 of the donors, sequences lacking an unambiguous match to a single V gene segment were excluded. In an earlier analysis of several hundred of the donors, a V segment was called functional when productive rearrangements were above 56.7%, and segregating when the standard deviation between donors exceeded 5%. To diagnose cytomegalovirus status from the catalog of TCR beta chain sequences, a statistical classification framework was built. A later analysis assigned V and J genes by comparing TCR nucleotide sequences with IMGT/GENE-DB human TR gene sequences. In a later analysis, CDR3 sequences and most-parsimonious VDJ recombination scenarios were assigned using the TCRdist pipeline. In a later analysis, each TCR beta chain was defined by its CDR3 amino acid sequence together with its V-gene family, and reads lacking a unique V-gene family were excluded. As a way to deal with suspected cross-contamination and a sequencing artifact, a later analysis dropped over 550 nucleotide sequences that were highly shared and had low generation probability. For each public chain, a later analysis derived a clonal expansion index from normalized ranks of inferred template counts within each repertoire. In a later analysis, generation probabilities were computed with a VDJ recombination model fitted to out-of-frame rearrangements, and the resulting probabilities were checked against IGoR. Hypergeometric tests were used in a later analysis to score TCR-TCR, TCR-HLA and TCR-CMV co-occurrence, with a repertoire-size bias correction applied to the TCR pairs. To estimate false discovery rates, a later analysis permuted the HLA or CMV assignments 20 times. In a later analysis, co-occurring TCRs were grouped using DBSCAN, and TCRdist sequence similarity was added for clustering within HLA-allele-positive subsets. Repertoires with fewer than 30,000 or more than 120,000 public chains, plus five repertoires with anomalous nucleotide sharing, were excluded from co-occurrence clustering. As stored in TCRdb, this immuneACCESS dataset retains in-frame rearrangements with V and J assigned. A fraction of the clones does not appear; measured against another copy, unresolved V genes explain less than half of the discrepancy, and the remainder lacks a known reason. The V and J calls and clone size come from that table; D and trimming were worked out from the DNA. The sample table lists some 120,000 clones, 70% to 80% of them with a count of one. The top ten clones comprise more than 3% of the sample.

As for this clone: The antigen this receptor binds is unknown. Qualities for individual bases were not recorded, and no much larger clone is one base off.

The source of this sequence is a man aged 25-45 years in good health and CMV-seronegative. The chain was built from TRBV19 and TRBJ1-4, with the D gene uncertain. Sequenced: PBMCs. The CDR3 has the sequence CASSIARATNEKLFF. The nucleotides read TGTGCCAGTAGTATAGCGCGGGCAACTAATGAAAAACTGTTTTTT.